Below, one TCR beta chain is given with its context. The antigen is undetermined. Profiled with immunoSEQ multiplex PCR; TCRdb holds only in-frame clones, not every one. The sample lists 740,000 or so clones, 55% to 85% occurring once. The source of the sample is a study of shared clonotypes between healthy human individuals. The CDR3 has 14 residues. The V and J ends lost 0 bases and 4 bases respectively, with 9 bases between them. Germline V gives CDR1 SEHNR, CDR2 FQNEAQ (reference sequence). Study-level results: Owing to a small donor count, the genetic and exposure-history diversity represented was limited.

Naive CD4+ cells were CD45RA-selected; the remaining cells were memory. This sequence originates from a woman aged 25 to 39 in good health. The chain joins TRBV7-9 to TRBJ1-1; a possible D gene is TRBD1 (5 bases). Input material: memory CD4+ T cells sorted from blood. The subset denotes: CD45RA-negative fraction. CDR3 amino acids: CASSLAQGGTEAFF. In nucleotides, the CDR3 is TGTGCCAGCAGCTTAGCCCAGGGTGGCACTGAAGCTTTCTTT. The variable domain in full, with the rest retrieved from reference TRBV7-9 and TRBJ1-1, is DTGVSQNPRHKITKRGQNVTFRCDPISEHNRLYWYRQTLGQGPEFLTYFQNEAQLEKSRLLSDRFSAERPKGSFSTLEIQRTEQGDSAMYLCASSLAQGGTEAFFGQGTRLTVV.